A selection of T cell receptor beta chains follows, all from one sample in a study of blood T cell repertoires in COVID-19. TCRdb keeps only in-frame clones here, not all; method: immunoSEQ multiplex PCR. Here the sample spans 250,000 to 400,000 clones, around 88% being singletons. The specimen was peripheral blood. These receptors were collected from a woman in her twenties or thirties with COVID-19, enrolled during active disease. Both conserved end residues are part of each CDR3. D genes are given only for firm matches. Clone size is shown for a subset of rows, as once, few, many or a class of expanded clone.

TRBV3-1/TRBV3-2	.	TRBJ2-1	.	TGTGCCAGCAGCCAAGATAACTGGGCCGGGAGGTTCTTC	CASSQDNWAGRFF
TRBV7-2	TRBD1	TRBJ1-5	.	TGTGCCAGCAGCGGATTCGGGACAGCAAATCAGCCCCAGCATTTT	CASSGFGTANQPQHF
TRBV2	TRBD1	TRBJ1-2	.	TGTGCCAGCAGTTTTAGACAGGGGAGCATCAACGGCTACACCTTC	CASSFRQGSINGYTF
TRBV6-1	.	TRBJ1-2	.	TGTGCCAGCAGTGAAGTAGGAGGGGCAGATCTCTATGGCTACACCTTC	CASSEVGGADLYGYTF
TRBV5-1	.	TRBJ2-6	.	TGCGCCAGCAGCTTGGGACACAACTCTGGGGCCAACGTCCTGACTTTC	CASSLGHNSGANVLTF
TRBV6-2/TRBV6-3	.	TRBJ1-2	.	TGTGCCAGCAGTTATCCCGCAGATGGCTACACCTTC	CASSYPADGYTF
TRBV30	.	TRBJ2-7	.	TGTGCCTGGAGTGTAATGGCAAACTACGAGCAGTACTTC	CAWSVMANYEQYF
TRBV18	.	TRBJ2-3	.	TGTGCCAGCTCACCTCTGAGGACATCCACAGATACGCAGTATTTT	CASSPLRTSTDTQYF
TRBV29-1	.	TRBJ1-1	.	TGCAGCGTTGAGAGGAGGTCGGACACTGAAGCTTTCTTT	CSVERRSDTEAFF
TRBV6-5	.	TRBJ1-1	.	TGTAAGGCGGTGAGCTATTACACTGAAGCTTTCTTT	CKAVSYYTEAFF
TRBV3-1/TRBV3-2	.	TRBJ1-2	.	TGTGCCAGCAGCGAACGGTTACAGAGCTCTAACTATGGCTACACCTTC	CASSERLQSSNYGYTF
TRBV30	TRBD1	TRBJ1-3	.	TGTGCCTGGAGTTTTGGGACAGCGTACTCTGGAAACACCATATATTTT	CAWSFGTAYSGNTIYF
TRBV7-7	TRBD2	TRBJ2-5	.	TGTGCTAGCAGCTTAGCCGGGGGGTCTCGATGGGAGACCCAGTACTTC	CASSLAGGSRWETQYF
TRBV11-2	.	TRBJ1-1	.	TGTGCCAGCAGCCAATGGACAGCTATGAACACTGAAGCTTTCTTT	CASSQWTAMNTEAFF
TRBV18	TRBD1	TRBJ2-1	.	TGTGCCAGCTCATCCACAGGGGGGCTAGGGAATGAGCAGTTCTTC	CASSSTGGLGNEQFF
TRBV10-1	TRBD2	TRBJ2-5	.	TGCGCCAGCAGTGAGCCTAGCGGGGGGGTTAAGGCGGAGACCCAGTACTTC	CASSEPSGGVKAETQYF
TRBV28	TRBD1	TRBJ1-4	few	TGTGCCAGCATTAACCCGCGGTGGACAGGGAATGAAAAACTGTTTTTT	CASINPRWTGNEKLFF
TRBV9	.	TRBJ1-4	.	TGTGCCAGCAGCGGACACGTGGGTGAAAAACTGTTTTTT	CASSGHVGEKLFF
TRBV2	TRBD2	TRBJ2-3	.	TGTGCCAGCAGTGGGGTCGGGGGGGCAGATACGCAGTATTTT	CASSGVGGADTQYF
TRBV6-2/TRBV6-3	TRBD1	TRBJ2-7	few	TGTGCCAGCAGTTATGGACAGGGGGACTCCTACGAGCAGTACTTC	CASSYGQGDSYEQYF
TRBV19	.	TRBJ1-5	.	TGTGCCAGTAGTATCCCGGGCAATCAGCCCCAGCATTTT	CASSIPGNQPQHF
TRBV6-2/TRBV6-3	.	TRBJ1-6	.	TGTGCCAGCAGCACGAGAGGGATCTCCAGTAACCTCCAAAATTCACCCCTCCACTTT	CASSTRGISSNLQNSPLHF
TRBV5-4	TRBD1	TRBJ1-2	.	TGTGCCAGCAGCCTAGGGGGCGCCGAGGGCTACACCTTC	CASSLGGAEGYTF
TRBV5-5	TRBD1	TRBJ2-5	.	TGTGCCAGCAGCTTGGGTGGGACAGGGGACGAGACCCAGTACTTC	CASSLGGTGDETQYF
TRBV19	TRBD1	TRBJ1-2	.	TGTGCCACCCAGGGGACAGGGGGGTTCTATGGCTACACCTTC	CATQGTGGFYGYTF
TRBV27	.	TRBJ1-1	.	TGTGCCAGCAGTTTATCGAGGAACACTGAAGCTTTCTTT	CASSLSRNTEAFF
TRBV2	TRBD2	TRBJ2-1	.	TGTGCCAGCGGGACTAGGGGGGGCTACAATGAGCAGTTCTTC	CASGTRGGYNEQFF
TRBV2	.	TRBJ1-6	.	TGTGCCAGCAGCGAACTAGCGGGGGCTGCAAATTCACCCCTCCACTTT	CASSELAGAANSPLHF
TRBV2	TRBD1	TRBJ1-5	once	TGTGCCAGCAGCCACCCAACCGGGACAGGTCGCGGGCTTCTGAATCAGCCCCAGCATTTT	CASSHPTGTGRGLLNQPQHF
TRBV19	TRBD1	TRBJ1-5	.	TGTGCCAGTAAAGACAGGGCCGATCAGCCCCAGCATTTT	CASKDRADQPQHF
TRBV5-1	.	TRBJ1-1	.	TGCGCCAGCACCGACTCAGTCGGCCAGAACACTGAAGCTTTCTTT	CASTDSVGQNTEAFF
TRBV4-3	.	TRBJ1-2	.	TGCGCCAGCAGCCGACCACTCGACACAGATGGCTACACCTTC	CASSRPLDTDGYTF
TRBV12-5	TRBD1	TRBJ2-5	.	TGTGCTAGTGGATTCCGGGACAGGGAAGAGACCCAGTACTTC	CASGFRDREETQYF
TRBV7-9	TRBD1	TRBJ1-2	.	TGTGCCAGCAGCTTAGTAGGGACAGGGGACGGCTACACCTTC	CASSLVGTGDGYTF
TRBV4-1	TRBD1	TRBJ1-4	.	TGCGCCAGCAGCCAAACGGGACAGGGGGATGAAAAACTGTTTTTT	CASSQTGQGDEKLFF
TRBV7-2	.	TRBJ1-6	.	TGTGCCAGCAGCTTAAATAACCTAATTTCACCCCTCCACTTT	CASSLNNLISPLHF
TRBV2	TRBD2	TRBJ2-5	.	TGTGCCAGCAGTGCAACTAGCGGGGGGGCTCGTGGGGAGACCCAGTACTTC	CASSATSGGARGETQYF
TRBV6-5	.	TRBJ1-1	.	TGTGCCAGCAGCAGACTTTCAGCGAACACTGAAGCTTTCTTT	CASSRLSANTEAFF
TRBV21-1	.	TRBJ2-4	.	TGTGCCAGCAGCAAAGAAGGGGGGGACAAAAACATTCAGTACTTC	CASSKEGGDKNIQYF
TRBV19	TRBD1	TRBJ1-5	.	TGTGCCAGTAGTAGCGTCCCGGGACAGGGGTTGAGGCAGCCCCAGCATTTT	CASSSVPGQGLRQPQHF
TRBV27	TRBD1	TRBJ1-5	once	TGTGCCAGCAGCGACGACGAAGACAGGGGATACGGTCCCCATTTGGCGCCCCAGCATTTT	CASSDDEDRGYGPHLAPQHF
TRBV6-5	.	TRBJ1-2	.	TGTGCCAGCAGGTCCGAGGGCTACAGTGGCTACACCTTC	CASRSEGYSGYTF
TRBV2	.	TRBJ2-2	few	TGTGCCAGCAAGGCAGGGGCTGGCACCGGGGAGCTGTTTTTT	CASKAGAGTGELFF
TRBV10-3	.	TRBJ1-3	.	TGTGCCATCAGTAACAGGGAAACTGGAAACACCATATATTTT	CAISNRETGNTIYF
TRBV10-2	TRBD1	TRBJ2-2	once	TGCGCCAGCAAGGGGACAGGTTCGGGCACCGGGGAGCTGTTTTTT	CASKGTGSGTGELFF
TRBV27	.	TRBJ1-3	.	TGTGCCAGCAGTTCTTGGGCCGCTGGAAACACCATATATTTT	CASSSWAAGNTIYF
TRBV5-5	TRBD1	TRBJ2-7	.	TGTGCCAGCAGCTTGACAGGGGGTATGTCCCTCTACGAGCAGTACTTC	CASSLTGGMSLYEQYF
TRBV6-5	TRBD2	TRBJ2-3	.	TGTGCCAGCAAAGGTAGCGGGGGGCCACCTACGCAGTATTTT	CASKGSGGPPTQYF
TRBV7-6	TRBD2	TRBJ2-1	.	TGTGCCAGCAGCCCACGATCAGCGGGGGCCTCCTACAATGAGCAGTTCTTC	CASSPRSAGASYNEQFF
TRBV3-1/TRBV3-2	TRBD1	TRBJ2-3	.	TGTGCCAGCAGCCGCCACAGGGGAGATACGCAGTATTTT	CASSRHRGDTQYF
TRBV5-4	TRBD2	TRBJ2-3	.	TGTGCCAGCAGCCTGGGACTAGCGGGAGGCACAGATACGCAGTATTTT	CASSLGLAGGTDTQYF
TRBV13	TRBD1	TRBJ1-2	few	TGTGCCAGCAGCCCCAGGACAGGGCGCTATGGCTACACCTTC	CASSPRTGRYGYTF